This TCR beta chain was observed in a study of cytomegalovirus exposure and HLA in healthy donors. Findings and limits, study-wide: Only CMV serostatus was available as immune exposure information.

With regard to this clone: Its antigen is currently unknown.

Primers for the PCR totalled 60 Vbeta and 13 Jbeta. Produced via immunoSEQ multiplex PCR; TCRdb's table is partial and in-frame only. This table has roughly 120,000 clones, about four fifths appearing once. This clonotype originated in a woman younger than 35 in good health and CMV-seropositive. Sequencing was carried out using PBMCs.

The CDR3 region has the DNA TGTGCCAGCAGGGAGGGGGGGGCGACAGATACGCAGTATTTT. Translation gives CASREGGATDTQYF. The chain recombines TRBV27 with TRBJ2-3, with TRBD2 as a possible D gene (7 bases). CDR1 and CDR2 (germline): MNHEY, SMNVEV (reference sequence). V was cut by 6 bases and J by 3 bases, with 13 bases left in between. This CDR3 spans 14 amino acids.